This TCR beta chain is from a study of blood T cell repertoires in COVID-19 (dated by TCRdb to between 2020 and 2021). About the investigation overall: Samples from collaborators originated in the United States, Italy and Spain and spanned both the acute and convalescent phases of COVID-19. The material from the prospective study consisted of cDNA or gDNA derived from T cells, B-cell-depleted T cells, or PBMCs. The samples were drawn from the first 160 participants of the ongoing ImmuneRACE study and from some 1,300 subjects provided by 6 global collaborators. Where available, HLA class I and class II types were obtained from metadata supplied by the sample provider rather than from assay-based typing. Deeply sampled blood TCRbeta repertoires from subjects exposed to, actively infected with, or recovered from COVID-19 were included in the dataset. The repertoires were released in a freely available public database intended as a resource for research on the immune response to SARS-CoV-2. The sample metadata nearly always contained a de-identified subject ID, COVID-19 status, age in years and sex. Results and caveats for the whole study, not just this receptor: How much clinical and demographic metadata was included differed by source and by participant, and the metadata was provided uncurated.

The table lists this clone with many counts. Its cognate antigen has yet to be identified. No base qualities exist here, and no much larger clone lies one base off it. One collaborating source in Seattle enrolled patients while the patients were actively infected and followed the patients over time throughout the course of disease. Whole blood was collected in K2EDTA tubes by collaborating institutions according to the institutions' own protocols. For TCRbeta analysis, collaborator samples were shipped as frozen whole blood, as isolated PBMCs, or as DNA extracted from either sample type. The immunoSEQ Assay, a bias-controlled multiplex PCR, was used to amplify TCRbeta CDR3 regions from genomic DNA. As for the authors' bioinformatics: The number of nucleated cells in each sample was estimated by amplification of reference gene primers within the assay. To quantify the absolute abundance of each unique TCRbeta CDR3 rearrangement, sequence reads were collapsed and filtered. For each sample, productive Simpson clonality was calculated as the square root of Simpson's diversity index across productive rearrangements. The source is immuneACCESS, and TCRdb retained only in-frame sequences with V and J called. Part of the clones is not carried over; for the studies checked, unresolved V genes explain less than half of this, and the remainder is unexplained. V and J calls and clone size are copied from that table; D and trimming were computed from the DNA. This sample is represented by 200,000 to 250,000 clones; approximately 86% of them were singletons. The ten largest clones capture about 1.3% of the sample.

Taken from cysteine to phenylalanine, the CDR3 has 14 residues. Of all the DNA, just the CDR3 is kept, 42 bases in frame from base 1. Ends trimmed: V by 1 base, J by 5 bases; bases unmatched to a gene: 4. CDR1 SGHAT and CDR2 FQNNGV were looked up in the germline V gene. The V gene is TRBV11-2 and the J gene is TRBJ1-2; 7 junctional bases match TRBD1. The specimen was peripheral blood. The source is a woman younger than 45 with COVID-19, enrolled during active disease. The DNA reads as follows: TGTGCCAGCAGCTTAGGGACAGGACATTATGGCTACACCTTC. This codes for CASSLGTGHYGYTF.